A selection of T cell receptor beta chains follows, all from one sample in a study of blood T cell repertoires in COVID-19. The data were produced by immunoSEQ multiplex PCR, yet TCRdb's version contains in-frame clones alone and is incomplete. The sample holds some 300,000 clones; 70% to 90% are singletons and the top ten take 1% to 1.5%. The source material was peripheral blood. These receptors all stem from a man aged 65 to 79 with acute or convalescent COVID-19. Each CDR3 is given with its conserved first and last residue. The order of the fields is V gene, D gene, J gene, clone size, CDR3 protein, CDR3 DNA. A D gene is named only where the DNA matches it firmly. Size is stated for part of the rows, as once, few or many counts, or as a class when the clone is expanded.

TRBV19,TRBD1,TRBJ1-1,-,CASSIMGRGRRTEAFF,TGTGCCAGTAGTATAATGGGTAGGGGGCGCAGAACTGAAGCTTTCTTT
TRBV29-1,-,TRBJ1-3,once,CSVAIAGNTIYF,TGCAGCGTTGCCATAGCTGGAAACACCATATATTTT
TRBV2,TRBD1,TRBJ1-5,few,CASSAGQEGSSQPQHF,TGTGCCAGCAGTGCGGGACAGGAGGGTAGTAGTCAGCCCCAGCATTTT
TRBV28,-,TRBJ1-2,-,CASRDPRDYGYTF,TGTGCCAGCAGAGATCCCCGGGACTATGGCTACACCTTC
TRBV11-2,TRBD2,TRBJ2-7,-,CASLLAGGKQYF,TGTGCCAGCTTGCTAGCGGGAGGGAAACAGTACTTC
TRBV5-1,-,TRBJ1-1,-,CASSLSVQGAEAFF,TGCGCCAGCAGCTTATCCGTACAGGGCGCTGAAGCTTTCTTT
TRBV7-9,TRBD1,TRBJ2-1,-,CASSLVLGDRGYNEQFF,TGTGCCAGCAGCTTAGTACTCGGGGACAGGGGCTACAATGAGCAGTTCTTC
TRBV29-1,TRBD1,TRBJ1-5,few,CSVAWTGVDQPQHF,TGCAGCGTTGCGTGGACAGGGGTTGATCAGCCCCAGCATTTT
TRBV18,TRBD2,TRBJ2-1,-,CASSPESGSLNEQFF,TGTGCCAGCTCACCAGAAAGCGGGAGTCTAAATGAGCAGTTCTTC
TRBV19,TRBD2,TRBJ2-1,-,CASRVLAGGYNEQFF,TGTGCCAGTAGGGTACTAGCGGGGGGGTACAATGAGCAGTTCTTC
TRBV28,-,TRBJ1-6,-,CASSNKPNNSPLHF,TGTGCCAGCAGTAATAAGCCAAATAATTCACCCCTCCACTTT
TRBV24-1,-,TRBJ2-2,-,CATSIPLTGNTGELFF,TGTGCCACCAGTATCCCGCTAACAGGGAACACCGGGGAGCTGTTTTTT
TRBV28,TRBD2,TRBJ2-1,once,CASSARGLADNEQFF,TGTGCCAGCAGCGCCCGGGGACTAGCGGACAATGAGCAGTTCTTC
TRBV7-2,-,TRBJ2-3,-,CASSDRADTQYF,TGTGCCAGCAGCGATCGAGCAGATACGCAGTATTTT
TRBV13,-,TRBJ2-2,-,CASSQSGNTGELFF,TGTGCCAGCAGCCAAAGCGGGAACACCGGGGAGCTGTTTTTT
TRBV19,-,TRBJ1-5,-,CATWEGAGKSYQPQHF,TGTGCCACCTGGGAGGGCGCAGGAAAATCCTATCAGCCCCAGCATTTT
TRBV9,TRBD2,TRBJ2-1,few,CASSVVGTSYNEQFF,TGTGCCAGCAGCGTAGTAGGGACTAGCTACAATGAGCAGTTCTTC
TRBV29-1,-,TRBJ2-1,-,CSVVGGTSSYNEQFF,TGCAGCGTTGTAGGCGGGACGAGCTCCTACAATGAGCAGTTCTTC
TRBV2,-,TRBJ1-1,-,CASSVGGGGTEAFF,TGTGCCAGCAGTGTTGGCGGGGGAGGCACTGAAGCTTTCTTT
TRBV6-2/TRBV6-3,-,TRBJ2-5,once,CASGPYRAQETQYF,TGTGCCAGCGGCCCTTACAGGGCACAAGAGACCCAGTACTTC
TRBV28,TRBD1,TRBJ2-4,-,CASRRQGGNIQYF,TGTGCCAGCAGAAGACAGGGGGGAAACATTCAGTACTTC
TRBV7-2,TRBD1,TRBJ2-1,-,CASSFDRGTYNEQFF,TGTGCCAGCAGCTTCGACAGGGGGACCTACAATGAGCAGTTCTTC
TRBV6-6,-,TRBJ1-2,once,CASSSGGPPHGYTF,TGTGCCAGCAGTTCGGGGGGCCCCCCTCATGGCTACACCTTC
TRBV6-6,-,TRBJ1-4,-,CASSSSPPAGSYLFNEKLFF,TGTGCCAGCAGCTCTTCCCCCCCGGCAGGGTCCTATTTGTTTAATGAAAAACTGTTTTTT
TRBV5-1,-,TRBJ2-2,-,CASSFEWRGGELFF,TGCGCCAGCAGCTTTGAGTGGCGAGGAGGGGAGCTGTTTTTT
TRBV7-9,TRBD2,TRBJ2-1,-,CAGTSGSLGEQFF,TGTGCCGGGACTAGCGGGAGTCTCGGTGAGCAGTTCTTC
TRBV5-1,TRBD2,TRBJ2-5,once,CASSDQRGGETQYF,TGCGCCAGCAGTGACCAGCGGGGGGGAGAGACCCAGTACTTC
TRBV6-6,-,TRBJ2-4,-,CASQREGVKNIQYF,TGTGCCAGCCAGAGAGAGGGAGTCAAAAACATTCAGTACTTC
TRBV10-3,TRBD1,TRBJ1-1,-,CAIRMRGTGLNTEAFF,TGTGCCATCAGGATGCGGGGGACAGGGCTGAACACTGAAGCTTTCTTT
TRBV4-1,-,TRBJ1-2,-,CASSQEVGQRNYGYTF,TGCGCCAGCAGCCAAGAGGTCGGACAGAGAAACTATGGCTACACCTTC
TRBV3-1/TRBV3-2,TRBD2,TRBJ2-7,-,CASSQDSSGSSYEQYF,TGTGCCAGCAGCCAAGATTCCAGCGGGAGCTCCTACGAGCAGTACTTC
TRBV20-1,-,TRBJ1-3,-,CSVSAGNTIYF,TGCAGTGTCTCAGCTGGAAACACCATATATTTT
TRBV5-1,TRBD1,TRBJ2-5,-,CASSPGQGTQETQYF,TGCGCCAGCAGCCCGGGACAGGGGACCCAAGAGACCCAGTACTTC
TRBV28,-,TRBJ2-2,-,CASRRATTVGTGELFF,TGTGCCAGCAGACGCGCGACTACAGTGGGGACCGGGGAGCTGTTTTTT
TRBV5-1,TRBD2,TRBJ2-5,-,CASSLAGLGTETQYF,TGCGCCAGCAGCTTGGCGGGACTAGGGACGGAGACCCAGTACTTC
TRBV16,-,TRBJ1-5,-,CASTQGRGQPQHF,TGTGCCAGCACCCAAGGGCGGGGTCAGCCCCAGCATTTT
TRBV10-3,-,TRBJ1-5,-,CAISEARGGNQPQHF,TGTGCCATCAGTGAGGCTAGGGGCGGCAATCAGCCCCAGCATTTT
TRBV19,-,TRBJ1-4,-,CASSIMGGTNEKLFF,TGTGCCAGTAGTATTATGGGAGGCACTAATGAAAAACTGTTTTTT
TRBV5-1,TRBD2,TRBJ2-2,-,CASSFSGGNTGELFF,TGCGCCAGCAGCTTTAGCGGGGGGAACACCGGGGAGCTGTTTTTT
TRBV28,TRBD1,TRBJ2-7,-,CASSRPGTVTYEQYF,TGTGCCAGCAGTCGCCCCGGGACAGTGACCTACGAGCAGTACTTC
TRBV28,TRBD1,TRBJ2-1,-,CASTTGGSYNEQFF,TGTGCCAGCACGACAGGGGGCTCCTACAATGAGCAGTTCTTC
TRBV6-2/TRBV6-3,-,TRBJ1-5,-,CASRPTGLGNQPQHF,TGTGCCAGCAGACCTACAGGGTTGGGCAATCAGCCCCAGCATTTT
TRBV28,TRBD1,TRBJ1-3,-,CASSFPMTRTGSENTIYF,TGTGCCAGCAGTTTCCCCATGACCCGGACAGGGTCCGAAAACACCATATATTTT
TRBV5-5,-,TRBJ2-7,-,CASSPLMDMAYEQYF,TGTGCCAGCAGCCCCTTGATGGACATGGCCTACGAGCAGTACTTC
TRBV3-1/TRBV3-2,-,TRBJ1-1,-,CASSQDRGGTEAFF,TGTGCCAGCAGCCAAGATCGAGGGGGAACTGAAGCTTTCTTT